The text below deals with one TCR beta chain. Assay used: immunoSEQ multiplex PCR; TCRdb lists only in-frame clones, some missing. The table has around 19,000 clones, just under 90% seen once; the top ten hold roughly 10%. The data belong to a study of blood T cell repertoires in COVID-19. About the research overall: Samples came from the United States, Italy and Spain, spanning acute and convalescent COVID-19. Sample material is recorded as cDNA or gDNA derived from T cells, B-cell-depleted T cells, or PBMCs.

V was pared by 3 bases and J by 4 bases, with 22 bases of the junction left unmatched. This CDR3 has 20 amino acids. CDR1 and CDR2 from the germline V gene are SGDLS and YYNGEE. The chain uses TRBV9 and TRBJ2-1; 7 nucleotides line up with TRBD2. The specimen was peripheral blood. This receptor was taken from a human donor in a cohort sampled during active COVID-19. CDR3 coding DNA: TGTGCCAGCAGCGCCCAGCCCCTAGGGATAGCGGGCCGTACATACAATGAGCAGTTCTTC. As protein: CASSAQPLGIAGRTYNEQFF.